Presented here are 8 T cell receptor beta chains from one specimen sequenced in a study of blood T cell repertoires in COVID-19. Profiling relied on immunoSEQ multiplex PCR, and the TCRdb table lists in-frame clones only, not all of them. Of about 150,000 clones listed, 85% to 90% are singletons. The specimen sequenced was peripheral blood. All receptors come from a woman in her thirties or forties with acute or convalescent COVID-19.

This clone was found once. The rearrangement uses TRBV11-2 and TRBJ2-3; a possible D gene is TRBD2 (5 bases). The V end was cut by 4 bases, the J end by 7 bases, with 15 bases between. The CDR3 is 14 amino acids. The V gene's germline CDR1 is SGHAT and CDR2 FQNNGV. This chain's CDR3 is CASSSGMGVYTQYF. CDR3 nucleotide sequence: TGTGCCAGCAGCTCCGGGATGGGTGTTTATACGCAGTATTTT.

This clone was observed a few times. The CDR3, as DNA: TGTGCCAGCAATCAGGGACAGGGGGCGCGGCCCCTCCACTTT. It specifies CASNQGQGARPLHF. This sequence joins TRBV2 and TRBJ1-6; 12 nucleotides agree with TRBD1. The V segment lost 7 bases and the J segment 13 bases; nucleotides outside the gene matches: 8. Germline V gives CDR1 SNHLY, CDR2 FYNNEI. CDR3 length: 14 amino acids.

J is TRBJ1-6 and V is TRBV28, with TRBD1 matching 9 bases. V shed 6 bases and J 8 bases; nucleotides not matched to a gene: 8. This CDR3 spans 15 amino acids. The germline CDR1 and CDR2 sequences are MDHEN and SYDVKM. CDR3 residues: CASSQLRDRDSPLHF. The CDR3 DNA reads TGTGCCAGCAGCCAACTACGGGACAGGGATTCACCCCTCCACTTT.

Written as DNA, the CDR3 is TGTGCCAGCAGCCCCCACGGGAATCAGCCCCAGCATTTT. This sequence encodes CASSPHGNQPQHF. V usage is TRBV6-5 and J usage is TRBJ1-5; D gene unclear. Between the trimmed V and J ends, which lost 6 bases and 4 bases, there was a span of 10 bases. Germline lookup yields CDR1 MNHEY and CDR2 SVGAGI. The CDR3 has 13 residues.

The CDR3 DNA is TGCGCCAGCAGCTTGATGGACAGGGGAGGGTCACCCCTCCACTTT. Translation gives CASSLMDRGGSPLHF. The chain is built from TRBV5-1 and TRBJ1-6, with 9 bases that match TRBD1. V shed 1 base, J shed 10 bases, and the junction held 6 bases outside the gene matches. This CDR3 region has 15 residues. Germline V gene sequence: CDR1 SGHRS, CDR2 YFSETQ.

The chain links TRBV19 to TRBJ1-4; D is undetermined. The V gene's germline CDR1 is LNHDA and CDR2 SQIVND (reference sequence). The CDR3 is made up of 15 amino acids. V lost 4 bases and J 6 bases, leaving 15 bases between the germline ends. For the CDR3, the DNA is TGTGCCAGTAGTACATTACATACGATGGATGAAAAACTGTTTTTT. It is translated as CASSTLHTMDEKLFF.

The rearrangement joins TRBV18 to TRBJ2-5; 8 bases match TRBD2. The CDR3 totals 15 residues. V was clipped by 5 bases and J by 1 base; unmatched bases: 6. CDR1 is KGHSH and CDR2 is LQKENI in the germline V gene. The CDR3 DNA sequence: TGTGCCAGCTCAAGCCAGGGACTAGTCCAAGAGACCCAGTACTTC. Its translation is CASSSQGLVQETQYF.

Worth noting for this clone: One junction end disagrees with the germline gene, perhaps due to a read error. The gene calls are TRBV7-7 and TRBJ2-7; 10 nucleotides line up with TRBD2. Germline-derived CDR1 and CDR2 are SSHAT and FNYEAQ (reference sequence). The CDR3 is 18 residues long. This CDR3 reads CASSFTSSGSGRRYEQYF. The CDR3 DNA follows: TGTGCTAGCAGCTTTACTTCTAGCGGGAGTGGAAGGCGCTACGAGCAGTACTTC.